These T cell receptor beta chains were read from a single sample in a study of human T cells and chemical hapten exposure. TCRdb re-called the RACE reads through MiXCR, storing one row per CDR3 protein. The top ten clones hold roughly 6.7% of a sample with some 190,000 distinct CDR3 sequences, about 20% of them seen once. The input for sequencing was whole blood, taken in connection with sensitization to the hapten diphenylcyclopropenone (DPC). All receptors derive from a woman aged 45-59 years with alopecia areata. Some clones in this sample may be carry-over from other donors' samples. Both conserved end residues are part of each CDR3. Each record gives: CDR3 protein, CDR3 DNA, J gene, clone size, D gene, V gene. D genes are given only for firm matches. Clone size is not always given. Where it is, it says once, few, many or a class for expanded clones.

CASSLVRFGGSYNEQFF	TGTGCCAGCAGCTTAGTTCGATTTGGGGGCTCCTACAATGAGCAGTTCTTC	TRBJ2-1	NA	NA	TRBV7-9
CASSPIRDSTYGYTF	TGTGCCAGCAGCCCTATCCGGGACAGCACCTATGGCTACACCTTC	TRBJ1-2	few	TRBD1	TRBV3-1
CASSAAGNSYEQYF	TGTGCCAGCAGCGCCGCAGGGAACTCCTACGAGCAGTACTTC	TRBJ2-7	NA	NA	TRBV9
CASSVLSLPTSGNTIYF	TGCGCCAGCAGTGTATTAAGTCTACCTACCTCTGGAAACACCATATATTTT	TRBJ1-3	NA	NA	TRBV10-2
CASSGQGSGELFF	TGTGCCAGCAGCGGACAGGGGTCCGGGGAGCTGTTTTTT	TRBJ2-2	NA	TRBD1	TRBV7-2
CSVGVGQGLIYGYTF	TGCAGCGTTGGTGTGGGACAGGGGTTGATCTATGGCTACACCTTC	TRBJ1-2	NA	TRBD1	TRBV29-1
CASSLGRSGGYTF	TGTGCCAGCAGCTTAGGGCGATCGGGGGGCTACACCTTC	TRBJ1-2	NA	NA	TRBV7-9
CSVDRVYNEQFF	TGCAGCGTTGATCGAGTCTACAATGAGCAGTTCTTC	TRBJ2-1	NA	NA	TRBV29-1
CASSLRGSGNEQFF	TGTGCCAGCAGCTTACGAGGGTCCGGGAATGAGCAGTTCTTC	TRBJ2-1	NA	NA	TRBV11-3
CSVAGHGNQPQHF	TGCAGCGTTGCAGGGCACGGCAATCAGCCCCAGCATTTT	TRBJ1-5	few	NA	TRBV29-1
CASSSTPGQTYEQYF	TGTGCCAGCAGCTCCACACCGGGCCAAACCTACGAGCAGTACTTC	TRBJ2-7	NA	NA	TRBV7-8
CASVENEKLFF	TGTGCCAGCGTAGAGAATGAAAAACTGTTTTTT	TRBJ1-4	many	NA	TRBV2
CASRLTEGEYEQYF	TGTGCCAGCAGGCTGACAGAAGGGGAATACGAGCAGTACTTC	TRBJ2-7	once	NA	TRBV6-1
CSARVAASSYNSPLHF	TGCAGTGCTAGAGTGGCAGCAAGCTCCTATAATTCACCCCTCCACTTT	TRBJ1-6	NA	NA	TRBV20-1
CASSFGLAYNEQFF	TGTGCCAGCAGCTTCGGACTAGCCTACAATGAGCAGTTCTTC	TRBJ2-1	few	TRBD2	TRBV7-2
CSATRLARETQYF	TGCAGTGCGACAAGACTAGCCCGGGAGACCCAGTACTTC	TRBJ2-5	NA	TRBD2	TRBV20-1
CAIPTGYSQPQHF	TGTGCCATACCAACGGGGTATAGTCAGCCCCAGCATTTT	TRBJ1-5	NA	NA	TRBV10-3
CATSRDGWGQSNQPQHF	TGTGCCACCAGCAGAGATGGGTGGGGACAGAGCAATCAGCCCCAGCATTTT	TRBJ1-5	few	TRBD1	TRBV15
CASSSRTGKNEQFF	TGTGCCAGCAGCTCCCGGACAGGGAAAAATGAGCAGTTCTTC	TRBJ2-1	NA	TRBD1	TRBV5-4
CASSLAPNNEQFF	TGCGCCAGCAGCTTGGCCCCCAACAATGAGCAGTTCTTC	TRBJ2-1	NA	NA	TRBV5-1
CASSQFTGTADGYTF	TGTGCCAGCAGCCAATTCACCGGGACAGCGGATGGCTACACCTTC	TRBJ1-2	NA	TRBD1	TRBV7-9
CAWSSAGYEKLFF	TGTGCCTGGAGCTCTGCAGGGTATGAAAAACTGTTTTTT	TRBJ1-4	once	NA	TRBV30
CASSLPLGLAGTGELFF	TGCGCCAGCAGCTTGCCGCTTGGACTAGCGGGAACCGGGGAGCTGTTTTTT	TRBJ2-2	NA	TRBD2	TRBV5-1
CASNVPPGQSTGELFF	TGTGCCAGCAACGTCCCTCCGGGACAGAGTACCGGGGAGCTGTTTTTT	TRBJ2-2	NA	TRBD1	TRBV6-6
CASSLGTDNYGYTF	TGTGCCAGCAGTTTGGGCACAGATAACTATGGCTACACCTTC	TRBJ1-2	few	NA	TRBV12-3/TRBV12-4
CASSDSGRLNTEASF	TGCGCCAGCAGTGATTCGGGACGGTTGAACACTGAAGCTTCCTTT	TRBJ1-1	NA	NA	TRBV10-1
CASSRVMNTEAFF	TGTGCCAGCAGCCGTGTAATGAACACTGAAGCTTTCTTT	TRBJ1-1	few	NA	TRBV14
CASSYSIAGSTNEKLFF	TGTGCCAGCAGTTACTCGATCGCGGGTTCAACTAATGAAAAACTGTTTTTT	TRBJ1-4	once	NA	TRBV6-6
CSAPLASGISTDTQYF	TGCAGTGCCCCTTTGGCTAGCGGGATTAGCACAGATACGCAGTATTTT	TRBJ2-3	few	TRBD2	TRBV20-1
CASSSIPANYNSPLHF	TGTGCCAGCAGCTCTATTCCGGCGAACTATAATTCACCCCTCCACTTT	TRBJ1-6	NA	NA	TRBV7-6
CASSLDLSGRFYEQYF	TGTGCCAGCAGCTTGGATCTGAGCGGGAGATTCTACGAGCAGTACTTC	TRBJ2-7	few	TRBD2	TRBV5-5
CASSLASGRPTTQYF	TGTGCCAGCAGCCTCGCTAGCGGGAGGCCGACTACGCAGTATTTT	TRBJ2-3	few	TRBD2	TRBV5-4
CASSRSRDRAWNEQFF	TGCGCCAGCAGCCGCAGCCGGGACAGGGCCTGGAATGAGCAGTTCTTC	TRBJ2-1	NA	TRBD1	TRBV4-1
CASSLGPSGNTIYF	TGTGCCAGCAGCTTAGGACCTTCTGGAAACACCATATATTTT	TRBJ1-3	NA	NA	TRBV12-3/TRBV12-4
CASSLAPPGTGHEQFF	TGCGCCAGCAGCTTGGCTCCCCCGGGGACAGGGCATGAGCAGTTCTTC	TRBJ2-1	NA	TRBD1	TRBV5-1
CASSHGQGSNYGYTF	TGTGCCAGCAGCCATGGACAGGGATCTAACTATGGCTACACCTTC	TRBJ1-2	few	TRBD1	TRBV6-1
CASSQDLTETYEQYF	TGTGCCAGCAGCCAAGATTTGACAGAAACCTACGAGCAGTACTTC	TRBJ2-7	NA	NA	TRBV3-1
CASSLLTGSSGNTIYF	TGTGCCAGCAGCCTTCTGACAGGTTCTTCTGGAAACACCATATATTTT	TRBJ1-3	few	NA	TRBV7-9
CSARPLDRAPNYGYTF	TGCAGTGCTAGACCCCTCGACAGGGCTCCTAACTATGGCTACACCTTC	TRBJ1-2	NA	TRBD1	TRBV20-1
CASSSTVSQNTEAFF	TGCGCCAGCAGTTCAACGGTTTCCCAAAACACTGAAGCTTTCTTT	TRBJ1-1	NA	NA	TRBV5-1
CASSSDRRGTEAFF	TGCGCCAGCAGCTCGGACAGGCGAGGTACTGAAGCTTTCTTT	TRBJ1-1	NA	TRBD1	TRBV5-1
CASSSGTGNYGYTF	TGTGCCAGCAGTTCCGGGACAGGGAACTATGGCTACACCTTC	TRBJ1-2	many	TRBD1	TRBV12-3/TRBV12-4
CASSQNTEDTQYF	TGTGCCAGCTCACAAAACACAGAGGATACGCAGTATTTT	TRBJ2-3	NA	NA	TRBV18
CASSSPRGPEDEQYF	TGTGCCAGCAGTTCCCCCCGGGGCCCGGAGGACGAGCAGTACTTC	TRBJ2-7	NA	NA	TRBV6-5
CASSFRTTEAFF	TGTGCCAGCAGCTTTAGGACCACTGAAGCTTTCTTT	TRBJ1-1	many	NA	TRBV7-2
CASSEGVGTEAFF	TGTGCCAGCAGTGAGGGGGTTGGGACTGAAGCTTTCTTT	TRBJ1-1	NA	NA	TRBV25-1
CASSLTGGHTEAFF	TGTGCCAGCAGCTTAACAGGGGGCCACACTGAAGCTTTCTTT	TRBJ1-1	NA	TRBD1	TRBV7-3
CSAPGQGGSGYTF	TGCAGTGCCCCCGGACAGGGAGGCTCAGGCTACACCTTC	TRBJ1-2	NA	TRBD1	TRBV20-1
CASSFEGQKAFF	TGTGCCAGCAGCTTCGAGGGACAAAAAGCTTTCTTT	TRBJ1-1	NA	NA	TRBV11-2
CSVGVSGRRETQYF	TGCAGCGTTGGGGTTAGCGGGAGACGAGAGACCCAGTACTTC	TRBJ2-5	NA	TRBD2	TRBV29-1
CASSFSGGTGELFF	TGTGCCAGCAGCTTCAGCGGTGGCACCGGGGAGCTGTTTTTT	TRBJ2-2	few	NA	TRBV9
CASSNRPYRGAYEQYF	TGTGCCAGCAGCAATCGGCCTTACAGGGGGGCATACGAGCAGTACTTC	TRBJ2-7	many	TRBD1	TRBV11-2
CSAVGQGGGYTF	TGCAGTGCCGTAGGACAGGGAGGAGGCTACACCTTC	TRBJ1-2	NA	TRBD1	TRBV20-1
CSAERLASGQETQYF	TGCAGTGCTGAGAGACTAGCGTCGGGCCAAGAGACCCAGTACTTC	TRBJ2-5	NA	TRBD2	TRBV20-1
CSAREVGRWDNEQFF	TGCAGTGCTAGAGAAGTAGGGAGGTGGGACAATGAGCAGTTCTTC	TRBJ2-1	few	NA	TRBV20-1